These T cell receptor beta chains were read from a single sample in a study of Ad26.COV2.S vaccination and SARS-CoV-2 variants. Clones were read by immunoSEQ multiplex PCR, and TCRdb kept only the in-frame ones, dropping some. The data contain 380,000 or so clones, about 85% of them singletons. The source material was peripheral blood, sampled in a trial of Ad26.COV2.S vaccine versus placebo. All receptors derive from a person aged 18 to 65 who received the Ad26.COV2.S COVID-19 vaccine or a placebo. The CDR3 runs from the conserved cysteine through the conserved F or W. The order of the fields is V gene, D gene, clone size, J gene, CDR3 length, CDR3 protein, CDR3 DNA. The D gene is left open where the match is weak. Expanded clones get a size class; other rows say once, few or many, or leave the size out.

v_call: TRBV27
d_call: -
clone_size: once
j_call: TRBJ1-5
cdr3_length: 14
cdr3_aa: CASSSGFTGQPQHF
cdr3_nt: TGTGCCAGCAGTTCCGGCTTCACGGGCCAGCCCCAGCATTTT

v_call: TRBV6-4
d_call: TRBD2
clone_size: -
j_call: TRBJ2-1
cdr3_length: 15
cdr3_aa: CASSEESGGNNEQFF
cdr3_nt: TGTGCCAGCAGTGAAGAGAGCGGGGGTAACAATGAGCAGTTCTTC

v_call: TRBV5-6
d_call: -
clone_size: -
j_call: TRBJ2-7
cdr3_length: 16
cdr3_aa: CASSLSWGMSSYEQYF
cdr3_nt: TGTGCCAGCAGCTTGAGCTGGGGGATGAGCTCCTACGAGCAGTACTTC

v_call: TRBV6-1
d_call: TRBD2
clone_size: -
j_call: TRBJ2-3
cdr3_length: 16
cdr3_aa: CASSDARGGLADTQYF
cdr3_nt: TGTGCCAGCAGTGACGCGCGGGGGGGCTTGGCAGATACGCAGTATTTT

v_call: TRBV5-6
d_call: -
clone_size: -
j_call: TRBJ1-2
cdr3_length: 14
cdr3_aa: CASSLFVYNYGYTF
cdr3_nt: TGTGCCAGCAGCTTGTTTGTGTATAACTATGGCTACACCTTC

v_call: TRBV27
d_call: -
clone_size: once
j_call: TRBJ2-1
cdr3_length: 13
cdr3_aa: CASSFTRSNEQFF
cdr3_nt: TGTGCCAGCAGTTTTACTAGGAGCAATGAGCAGTTCTTC

v_call: TRBV19
d_call: -
clone_size: -
j_call: TRBJ2-7
cdr3_length: 14
cdr3_aa: CASSLSSRGYEQYF
cdr3_nt: TGTGCCAGTAGTCTCTCATCTAGGGGCTACGAGCAGTACTTC

v_call: TRBV3-1/TRBV3-2
d_call: -
clone_size: few
j_call: TRBJ2-7
cdr3_length: 14
cdr3_aa: CASSQGGVTYEQYF
cdr3_nt: TGTGCCAGCAGCCAAGGCGGAGTCACCTACGAGCAGTACTTC

v_call: TRBV27
d_call: -
clone_size: -
j_call: TRBJ2-3
cdr3_length: 16
cdr3_aa: CASDIGYREFTDTQYF
cdr3_nt: TGTGCCAGCGATATCGGGTACAGGGAGTTTACAGATACGCAGTATTTT

v_call: TRBV7-2
d_call: TRBD1
clone_size: -
j_call: TRBJ2-5
cdr3_length: 16
cdr3_aa: CASSLEGAGRKETQYF
cdr3_nt: TGTGCCAGCAGCTTAGAGGGGGCAGGTCGGAAAGAGACCCAGTACTTC

v_call: TRBV7-6
d_call: -
clone_size: -
j_call: TRBJ2-7
cdr3_length: 14
cdr3_aa: CASSRQGTTYEQYF
cdr3_nt: TGTGCCAGCAGCAGACAGGGGACTACCTACGAGCAGTACTTC

v_call: TRBV2
d_call: -
clone_size: few
j_call: TRBJ1-1
cdr3_length: 15
cdr3_aa: CASSDIRVGTTEAFF
cdr3_nt: TGTGCCAGCAGTGATATCCGAGTAGGGACCACTGAAGCTTTCTTT

v_call: TRBV29-1
d_call: -
clone_size: -
j_call: TRBJ1-2
cdr3_length: 13
cdr3_aa: CSVELRGAYGYTF
cdr3_nt: TGCAGCGTTGAGCTCCGGGGGGCCTATGGCTACACCTTC

v_call: TRBV5-1
d_call: -
clone_size: -
j_call: TRBJ2-1
cdr3_length: 15
cdr3_aa: CASSSATGYYNEQFF
cdr3_nt: TGCGCCAGCAGCTCGGCGACAGGCTACTACAATGAGCAGTTCTTC

v_call: TRBV6-5
d_call: -
clone_size: -
j_call: TRBJ2-1
cdr3_length: 16
cdr3_aa: CASSYGPFGVRNEQFF
cdr3_nt: TGTGCCAGCAGTTACGGTCCCTTTGGGGTGAGGAATGAGCAGTTCTTC

v_call: TRBV7-2
d_call: -
clone_size: -
j_call: TRBJ1-2
cdr3_length: 13
cdr3_aa: CASSTGGNYGYTF
cdr3_nt: TGTGCCAGCAGCACGGGGGGAAACTATGGCTACACCTTC

v_call: TRBV10-3
d_call: -
clone_size: -
j_call: TRBJ2-1
cdr3_length: 18
cdr3_aa: CAISEVIGSDSTYNEQFF
cdr3_nt: TGTGCCATCAGTGAAGTAATAGGTAGCGATTCCACCTACAATGAGCAGTTCTTC

v_call: TRBV14
d_call: TRBD1
clone_size: -
j_call: TRBJ2-7
cdr3_length: 19
cdr3_aa: CASSHRLKFPGQDSYEQYF
cdr3_nt: TGTGCCAGCAGCCACAGGCTAAAATTCCCGGGACAGGACTCCTACGAGCAGTACTTC

v_call: TRBV11-2
d_call: TRBD2
clone_size: -
j_call: TRBJ2-1
cdr3_length: 15
cdr3_aa: CASSAGTSKGNEQFF
cdr3_nt: TGTGCCAGCAGCGCCGGGACTAGTAAGGGCAATGAGCAGTTCTTC

v_call: TRBV12-3/TRBV12-4
d_call: -
clone_size: -
j_call: TRBJ1-5
cdr3_length: 13
cdr3_aa: CASSYRGNQPQHF
cdr3_nt: TGTGCCAGCAGTTACCGGGGTAATCAGCCCCAGCATTTT

v_call: TRBV10-3
d_call: TRBD2
clone_size: -
j_call: TRBJ2-5
cdr3_length: 12
cdr3_aa: CAIRGEGGTQYF
cdr3_nt: TGTGCCATCAGGGGGGAGGGCGGGACCCAGTACTTC

v_call: TRBV2
d_call: -
clone_size: -
j_call: TRBJ1-1
cdr3_length: 18
cdr3_aa: CASSERRGRMGLSTEAFF
cdr3_nt: TGTGCCAGCAGTGAAAGAAGGGGCAGGATGGGATTGAGCACTGAAGCTTTCTTT

v_call: TRBV4-2
d_call: -
clone_size: -
j_call: TRBJ2-7
cdr3_length: 12
cdr3_aa: CASSQGNYEQYF
cdr3_nt: TGTGCCAGCAGCCAAGGAAACTACGAGCAGTACTTC

v_call: TRBV28
d_call: -
clone_size: few
j_call: TRBJ1-2
cdr3_length: 13
cdr3_aa: CASSWEGAYGYTF
cdr3_nt: TGTGCCAGCAGTTGGGAGGGTGCCTATGGCTACACCTTC

v_call: TRBV9
d_call: -
clone_size: -
j_call: TRBJ2-2
cdr3_length: 14
cdr3_aa: CASSATATLIELFF
cdr3_nt: TGTGCCAGCAGCGCGACCGCGACTCTAATTGAGCTGTTTTTT

v_call: TRBV7-9
d_call: -
clone_size: -
j_call: TRBJ2-5
cdr3_length: 15
cdr3_aa: CASSRASGPGETQYF
cdr3_nt: TGTGCCAGCAGCCGAGCCTCGGGGCCAGGAGAGACCCAGTACTTC

v_call: TRBV9
d_call: -
clone_size: -
j_call: TRBJ1-4
cdr3_length: 15
cdr3_aa: CASSVGADPNEKLFF
cdr3_nt: TGTGCCAGCAGCGTAGGGGCAGACCCTAATGAAAAACTGTTTTTT

v_call: TRBV6-5
d_call: -
clone_size: once
j_call: TRBJ1-1
cdr3_length: 16
cdr3_aa: CASSYSKGRLNTEAFF
cdr3_nt: TGTGCCAGCAGTTACTCAAAGGGCAGATTGAACACTGAAGCTTTCTTT

v_call: TRBV15
d_call: -
clone_size: -
j_call: TRBJ2-1
cdr3_length: 18
cdr3_aa: CATSRDLTVGRSEDEQFF
cdr3_nt: TGTGCCACCAGCAGAGATCTAACTGTGGGGCGTTCGGAGGATGAGCAGTTCTTC

v_call: TRBV5-1
d_call: TRBD2
clone_size: -
j_call: TRBJ2-2
cdr3_length: 18
cdr3_aa: CASSPRGLAGPNTGELFF
cdr3_nt: TGCGCCAGCAGCCCAAGGGGACTAGCGGGACCGAACACCGGGGAGCTGTTTTTT

v_call: TRBV27
d_call: TRBD1
clone_size: once
j_call: TRBJ2-3
cdr3_length: 14
cdr3_aa: CASSSRTGPRTQYF
cdr3_nt: TGTGCCAGCAGTTCTCGGACAGGGCCCCGTACGCAGTATTTT

v_call: TRBV23-1
d_call: TRBD1
clone_size: few
j_call: TRBJ2-5
cdr3_length: 15
cdr3_aa: CASSPGQVDRETQYF
cdr3_nt: TGCGCCAGCAGTCCTGGACAGGTCGATCGGGAGACCCAGTACTTC

v_call: TRBV27
d_call: TRBD1
clone_size: -
j_call: TRBJ1-2
cdr3_length: 16
cdr3_aa: CASSSAPGQGNYGYTF
cdr3_nt: TGTGCCAGCAGTTCGGCCCCAGGACAGGGAAACTATGGCTACACCTTC

v_call: TRBV11-2
d_call: TRBD2
clone_size: -
j_call: TRBJ2-3
cdr3_length: 15
cdr3_aa: CASTTGGGATDTQYF
cdr3_nt: TGTGCCAGCACGACTGGCGGGGGGGCTACAGATACGCAGTATTTT

v_call: TRBV6-2/TRBV6-3
d_call: TRBD2
clone_size: -
j_call: TRBJ2-7
cdr3_length: 13
cdr3_aa: CASSKASGYEQYF
cdr3_nt: TGTGCCAGCAGTAAGGCTAGCGGCTACGAGCAGTACTTC

v_call: TRBV5-1
d_call: -
clone_size: -
j_call: TRBJ1-3
cdr3_length: 15
cdr3_aa: CASSLAALSGNTIYF
cdr3_nt: TGCGCCAGCAGCTTGGCGGCTCTCTCTGGAAACACCATATATTTT

v_call: TRBV27
d_call: -
clone_size: -
j_call: TRBJ2-7
cdr3_length: 14
cdr3_aa: CASGSGTSSYEQYF
cdr3_nt: TGTGCCAGCGGTTCAGGTACGAGCTCCTACGAGCAGTACTTC

v_call: TRBV7-2
d_call: TRBD2
clone_size: -
j_call: TRBJ2-2
cdr3_length: 16
cdr3_aa: CASSLSSGSRIGELFF
cdr3_nt: TGTGCCAGCAGCCTCTCTAGCGGGAGTCGTATCGGGGAGCTGTTTTTT

v_call: TRBV5-6
d_call: TRBD2
clone_size: many
j_call: TRBJ2-7
cdr3_length: 16
cdr3_aa: CASSPGGGGSSYEQYF
cdr3_nt: TGTGCCAGCAGCCCGGGAGGGGGGGGAAGCTCCTACGAGCAGTACTTC

v_call: TRBV6-5
d_call: -
clone_size: -
j_call: TRBJ1-6
cdr3_length: 16
cdr3_aa: CASSYGLSSYNSPLHF
cdr3_nt: TGTGCCAGCAGTTATGGCTTAAGCTCCTATAATTCACCCCTCCACTTT

v_call: TRBV30
d_call: TRBD1
clone_size: once
j_call: TRBJ2-7
cdr3_length: 13
cdr3_aa: CALKTGTSYEQYF
cdr3_nt: TGTGCCCTAAAGACAGGGACCTCCTACGAGCAGTACTTC

v_call: TRBV25-1
d_call: -
clone_size: -
j_call: TRBJ1-1
cdr3_length: 11
cdr3_aa: CASSAMNEAFF
cdr3_nt: TGTGCCAGCAGTGCAATGAATGAAGCTTTCTTT

v_call: TRBV2
d_call: TRBD1
clone_size: -
j_call: TRBJ1-2
cdr3_length: 13
cdr3_aa: CASGYRGQSGYTF
cdr3_nt: TGTGCCAGCGGATACAGGGGGCAAAGCGGCTACACCTTC

v_call: TRBV12-5
d_call: -
clone_size: few
j_call: TRBJ2-5
cdr3_length: 15
cdr3_aa: CASGSRTGTQETQYF
cdr3_nt: TGTGCTAGTGGTTCGCGTACGGGTACGCAAGAGACCCAGTACTTC

v_call: TRBV9
d_call: -
clone_size: -
j_call: TRBJ1-2
cdr3_length: 13
cdr3_aa: CASSPPGSYGYTF
cdr3_nt: TGTGCCAGCAGCCCCCCGGGTTCCTATGGCTACACCTTC

v_call: TRBV9
d_call: -
clone_size: -
j_call: TRBJ1-3
cdr3_length: 15
cdr3_aa: CASSSDGASGNTIYF
cdr3_nt: TGTGCCAGCAGCTCCGACGGAGCATCTGGAAACACCATATATTTT

v_call: TRBV3-1/TRBV3-2
d_call: TRBD2
clone_size: -
j_call: TRBJ2-7
cdr3_length: 15
cdr3_aa: CASRRGGQGPYEQYF
cdr3_nt: TGTGCCAGCAGGCGGGGGGGGCAGGGACCTTACGAGCAGTACTTC

v_call: TRBV5-6
d_call: TRBD2
clone_size: -
j_call: TRBJ2-1
cdr3_length: 15
cdr3_aa: CASSFAGGSYNEQFF
cdr3_nt: TGTGCCAGCAGCTTCGCGGGAGGCTCCTACAATGAGCAGTTCTTC

v_call: TRBV6-2/TRBV6-3
d_call: -
clone_size: -
j_call: TRBJ2-5
cdr3_length: 13
cdr3_aa: CASSYAGQETQYF
cdr3_nt: TGTGCCAGCAGTTACGCTGGCCAAGAGACCCAGTACTTC

v_call: TRBV3-1/TRBV3-2
d_call: -
clone_size: -
j_call: TRBJ1-6
cdr3_length: 12
cdr3_aa: CASTRDHSPLHF
cdr3_nt: TGTGCCAGCACCAGGGATCATTCACCCCTCCACTTT

v_call: TRBV19
d_call: TRBD2
clone_size: few
j_call: TRBJ2-4
cdr3_length: 18
cdr3_aa: CASTRGTSGSHRVYIQYF
cdr3_nt: TGTGCCAGTACTAGGGGGACTAGCGGGTCTCACAGGGTGTACATTCAGTACTTC

v_call: TRBV5-5
d_call: TRBD1
clone_size: -
j_call: TRBJ2-5
cdr3_length: 16
cdr3_aa: CASSLAAGTGGETQYF
cdr3_nt: TGTGCCAGCAGCTTGGCCGCCGGGACAGGCGGAGAGACCCAGTACTTC

v_call: TRBV28
d_call: TRBD1
clone_size: once
j_call: TRBJ1-3
cdr3_length: 16
cdr3_aa: CASSRSQGGSGNTIYF
cdr3_nt: TGTGCCAGCAGTCGTTCACAGGGGGGCTCTGGAAACACCATATATTTT

v_call: TRBV7-9
d_call: TRBD2
clone_size: -
j_call: TRBJ2-5
cdr3_length: 18
cdr3_aa: CASSPGTSGSILQETQYF
cdr3_nt: TGTGCCAGCAGCCCGGGGACTAGCGGGTCGATCCTTCAAGAGACCCAGTACTTC

v_call: TRBV6-5
d_call: -
clone_size: once
j_call: TRBJ2-1
cdr3_length: 13
cdr3_aa: CASSYGRNNEQFF
cdr3_nt: TGTGCCAGCAGTTACGGGAGGAACAATGAGCAGTTCTTC

v_call: TRBV5-1
d_call: TRBD1
clone_size: -
j_call: TRBJ2-7
cdr3_length: 14
cdr3_aa: CASSPPGQGYEQYF
cdr3_nt: TGCGCCAGCAGCCCCCCGGGACAGGGTTACGAGCAGTACTTC

v_call: TRBV9
d_call: -
clone_size: -
j_call: TRBJ1-1
cdr3_length: 15
cdr3_aa: CASSVTPSPSAEAFF
cdr3_nt: TGTGCCAGCAGCGTAACTCCTAGCCCCTCGGCTGAAGCTTTCTTT